Listed below are T cell receptor beta chains from one sample, sequenced in a study of shared clonotypes between healthy human individuals. The protocol was immunoSEQ multiplex PCR, while the TCRdb copy is restricted to in-frame clones and leaves out a portion. Of some 1.4 million clones listed, roughly 97% are singletons. Sample: naive CD4+ T cells sorted from blood. The receptors come from a man between 25 and 39 years old in good health. Each CDR3 is given with its conserved first and last residue. The order of the fields is J gene, clone size, V gene, D gene, CDR3 DNA, CDR3 protein. D genes are given only for firm matches. Clone size is shown for a subset of rows, as once, few, many or a class of expanded clone.

TRBJ2-5 once TRBV15 . TGTGCCACCAGCACCACCGACAGGGAGGTAGAGACCCAGTACTTC CATSTTDREVETQYF
TRBJ1-4 . TRBV6-1 . TGTGCCAGCAGTGGACAGTCCAGGAAGCCTTCGTCAACTAATGAAAAACTGTTTTTT CASSGQSRKPSSTNEKLFF
TRBJ2-3 once TRBV5-1 TRBD1 TGCGCCAGCAGCTTGGCCCCGAGACAGGGCTCTGGTACGCAGTATTTT CASSLAPRQGSGTQYF
TRBJ2-3 . TRBV18 . TGTGCCAGCTCACCTTTTACGGGACTTACAGATACGCAGTATTTT CASSPFTGLTDTQYF
TRBJ2-2 . TRBV4-3 TRBD2 TGCGCCAGCAGCCAAGATCCGCTAGCGGGATCGGGTCACACCGGGGAGCTGTTTTTT CASSQDPLAGSGHTGELFF
TRBJ2-3 . TRBV11-3 TRBD1 TGTGCCAGCAGCCCCGGGACAGGTAACACAGATACGCAGTATTTT CASSPGTGNTDTQYF
TRBJ2-1 . TRBV5-5 . TGTGCCAGCAGCTTGGATCCTAGCTCCTACAATGAGCAGTTCTTC CASSLDPSSYNEQFF
TRBJ2-7 . TRBV2 . TGTGCCAGCAAAGGGGGGGGCTACGAGCAGTACTTC CASKGGGYEQYF
TRBJ2-1 . TRBV10-3 TRBD2 TGTGCCATCAGGGGGACTAGTTCTTACAATGAGCAGTTCTTC CAIRGTSSYNEQFF
TRBJ2-1 . TRBV27 . TGTGCCAGCAGTTTAGTCCAAGCAGGGGCCCAGTTCTTC CASSLVQAGAQFF
TRBJ1-2 . TRBV27 . TGTGCCAGCAGTTTCACTCCCCAGGTCGTTTTCACGGGCTACACCTTC CASSFTPQVVFTGYTF
TRBJ2-2 . TRBV5-1 . TGCGCCAGCAGCTTGGGGACAGTAACCGGGGAGCTGTTTTTT CASSLGTVTGELFF
TRBJ1-2 . TRBV5-1 TRBD1 TGCGCCAGCAGCTCCTCGACAGGGACAGCTAACTATGGCTACACCTTC CASSSSTGTANYGYTF
TRBJ2-1 . TRBV6-4 . TGTGCCAGATGGGGACTCAGGGACAATGAGCAGTTCTTC CARWGLRDNEQFF
TRBJ2-2 . TRBV19 . TGTGCCTCATCGGTTGGTTCCTGGGTAAACACCGGGGAGCTGTTTTTT CASSVGSWVNTGELFF
TRBJ2-7 . TRBV28 TRBD1 TGTGCCAGCAGCGAGGACAGGGTACAAAACGAGCAGTACTTC CASSEDRVQNEQYF
TRBJ2-6 . TRBV12-5 . TGTGCTAGTGGTCCAGGGAGTTCTGGGGCCAACGTCCTGACTTTC CASGPGSSGANVLTF
TRBJ1-1 . TRBV20-1 . TGCAGACAGCTCGTGGGCACTGAAGCTTTCTTT CRQLVGTEAFF
TRBJ2-4 once TRBV6-5 . TGTGCCAGCAGCCGCCAGGGTTTAGCCAAAAACATTCAGTACTTC CASSRQGLAKNIQYF
TRBJ2-1 . TRBV7-9 TRBD2 TGTGCCAGCAGCCAGCGGGAGCTCCGTACCCATGAGCAGTTCTTC CASSQRELRTHEQFF
TRBJ2-1 . TRBV2 TRBD2 TGTGCCAGCACTAGCGGGAGCGGCTCCTACAATGAGCAGTTCTTC CASTSGSGSYNEQFF
TRBJ1-2 . TRBV30 . TGTGCCTGGGCGTCGAACTATGGCTACACCTTC CAWASNYGYTF